Shown below are 5 T cell receptor beta chains from a single sample sequenced in a study of CXCR3-negative and CXCR3-positive naive CD8 T cells. Via 5' RACE with UMI labels, TRB cDNA libraries were prepared. TCRdb reprocessed the 5' RACE reads and reports one entry per CDR3 protein, with no DNA. Recorded for this sample: around 92,000 distinct CDR3 sequences. Material: naive CXCR3- CD8+ T cells from blood. The subset here: CD45RO-CCR7+CD27+CD95- naive CD8+ T cells lacking CXCR3 (TNR3-). The receptor set was obtained from a human donor in good health. Some clones in this sample may be carry-over from other donors' samples.

V and J are TRBV6-6 and TRBJ1-1; the D call of TRBD1 rests on TCRdb alone, since no DNA is present to check it. This CDR3 is 14 amino acids long. CDR1 and CDR2 from the germline V gene are MNHNY and SVGAGI (reference sequence). The CDR3 sequence is CASSYSTGPTEAFF.

The chain couples TRBV5-1 to TRBJ1-1. Germline values: CDR1 SGHRS, CDR2 YFSETQ. The CDR3 consists of 13 residues. The CDR3: CASSRPGNTEAFF.

The chain combines TRBV5-6 with TRBJ1-2; the D gene TCRdb calls, TRBD1, cannot be checked with no DNA. Germline loops: CDR1 SGHDT, CDR2 YYEEEE. This CDR3 region has 17 residues. CDR3 region: CASSLIRDSLGGYGYTF. Complete variable domain (other parts from reference TRBV5-6 and TRBJ1-2): DAGVTQSPTHLIKTRGQQVTLRCSPKSGHDTVSWYQQALGQGPQFIFQYYEEEERQRGNFPDRFSGHQFPNYSSELNVNALLLGDSALYLCASSLIRDSLGGYGYTFGSGTRLTVV.

The chain uses TRBV27 and TRBJ2-5. The CDR3 has 14 residues. The V gene's germline CDR1 is MNHEY and CDR2 SMNVEV (reference sequence). The CDR3 here is CASSFFGSEETQYF.

The chain joins TRBV7-9 to TRBJ2-7; TCRdb's D call of TRBD1 is untestable without DNA. In germline, CDR1 is SEHNR, CDR2 FQNEAQ (reference sequence). This CDR3 spans 15 amino acids. This CDR3 is CASSLPGTASYEQYF.